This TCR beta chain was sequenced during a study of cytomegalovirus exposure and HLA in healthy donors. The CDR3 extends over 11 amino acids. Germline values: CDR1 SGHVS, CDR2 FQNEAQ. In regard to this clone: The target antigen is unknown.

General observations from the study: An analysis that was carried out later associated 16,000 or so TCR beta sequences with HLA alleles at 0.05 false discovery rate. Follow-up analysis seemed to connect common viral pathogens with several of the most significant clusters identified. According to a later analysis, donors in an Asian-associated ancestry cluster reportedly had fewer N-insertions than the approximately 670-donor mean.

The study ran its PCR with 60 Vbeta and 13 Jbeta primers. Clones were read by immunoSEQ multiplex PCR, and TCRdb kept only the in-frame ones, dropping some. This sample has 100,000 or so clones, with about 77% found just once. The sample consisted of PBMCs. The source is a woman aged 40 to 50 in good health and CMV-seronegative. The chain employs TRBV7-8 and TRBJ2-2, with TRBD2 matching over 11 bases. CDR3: CFSGGAGELFF. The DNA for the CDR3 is TGTTTTAGCGGGGGGGCCGGGGAGCTGTTTTTT.